These 4 T cell receptor beta chains originate from one sample sequenced in a study of blood T cell repertoires in COVID-19 (dated by TCRdb to 2020 to 2022). Libraries came from the immunoSEQ multiplex PCR assay. TCRdb's version of the immuneACCESS table is confined to in-frame rearrangements and falls short of the full clone set. An unresolved V gene accounts for under half of the shortfall where checked; the remainder is of unknown origin. For this sample there are about 89,000 clones; less than 85% appear just once. 15% to 20% of the sample is taken by the ten largest. Sequencing was performed on peripheral blood. All receptors derive from an elderly woman with acute or convalescent COVID-19.

The count of this clone is one. The chain carries TRBV5-1 and TRBJ2-7; 8 bases match TRBD1. This CDR3 contains 16 residues. Germline V lookup: CDR1 SGHRS, CDR2 YFSETQ. V lost 0 bases, J lost 2 bases, and 7 bases stayed unmatched. CDR3 coding DNA: TGCGCCAGCAGCTTGGCCGGTGGGACAGGACCCTACGAGCAGTACTTC. Translation: CASSLAGGTGPYEQYF. The whole variable domain, remainder taken from reference TRBV5-1 and TRBJ2-7, is KAGVTQTPRYLIKTRGQQVTLSCSPISGHRSVSWYQQTPGQGLQFLFEYFSETQRNKGNFPGRFSGRQFSNSRSEMNVSTLELGDSALYLCASSLAGGTGPYEQYFGPGTRLTVT.

This chain uses TRBV6-1 with TRBJ2-3, with 8 bases fitting TRBD1. Per the germline V gene, CDR1 is MNHNS and CDR2 is SASEGT. The CDR3 is made up of 17 amino acids. The V segment lost 4 bases and the J segment 1 base; nucleotides outside the gene matches: 10. CDR3 in amino acids: CASSARQGRSGTDTQYF. DNA of the CDR3: TGTGCCAGCAGTGCCAGACAGGGGCGGTCTGGCACAGATACGCAGTATTTT.

The chain has TRBV2 and TRBJ2-2; 15 nucleotides agree with TRBD2. The CDR3 has 17 amino acids. V gave up 11 bases and J gave up 5 bases; unmatched junction bases: 12. Germline V lookup: CDR1 SNHLY, CDR2 FYNNEI. In DNA, the CDR3 is TGTGCCTGGCTCCCGGGACTAGCGGGAGGACCGACCGGGGAGCTGTTTTTT. Its translation is CAWLPGLAGGPTGELFF.

This chain connects TRBV10-3 to TRBJ1-4; D perhaps matches TRBD1 (5 bases). There are 15 residues in the CDR3. Trimming took 2 bases from V and 1 from J, leaving 8 bases between them. CDR1 and CDR2 (germline): ENHRY, SYGVKD. The CDR3 reads CAISEDGGTNEKLFF. CDR3 bases: TGTGCCATCAGTGAGGACGGGGGAACTAATGAAAAACTGTTTTTT.